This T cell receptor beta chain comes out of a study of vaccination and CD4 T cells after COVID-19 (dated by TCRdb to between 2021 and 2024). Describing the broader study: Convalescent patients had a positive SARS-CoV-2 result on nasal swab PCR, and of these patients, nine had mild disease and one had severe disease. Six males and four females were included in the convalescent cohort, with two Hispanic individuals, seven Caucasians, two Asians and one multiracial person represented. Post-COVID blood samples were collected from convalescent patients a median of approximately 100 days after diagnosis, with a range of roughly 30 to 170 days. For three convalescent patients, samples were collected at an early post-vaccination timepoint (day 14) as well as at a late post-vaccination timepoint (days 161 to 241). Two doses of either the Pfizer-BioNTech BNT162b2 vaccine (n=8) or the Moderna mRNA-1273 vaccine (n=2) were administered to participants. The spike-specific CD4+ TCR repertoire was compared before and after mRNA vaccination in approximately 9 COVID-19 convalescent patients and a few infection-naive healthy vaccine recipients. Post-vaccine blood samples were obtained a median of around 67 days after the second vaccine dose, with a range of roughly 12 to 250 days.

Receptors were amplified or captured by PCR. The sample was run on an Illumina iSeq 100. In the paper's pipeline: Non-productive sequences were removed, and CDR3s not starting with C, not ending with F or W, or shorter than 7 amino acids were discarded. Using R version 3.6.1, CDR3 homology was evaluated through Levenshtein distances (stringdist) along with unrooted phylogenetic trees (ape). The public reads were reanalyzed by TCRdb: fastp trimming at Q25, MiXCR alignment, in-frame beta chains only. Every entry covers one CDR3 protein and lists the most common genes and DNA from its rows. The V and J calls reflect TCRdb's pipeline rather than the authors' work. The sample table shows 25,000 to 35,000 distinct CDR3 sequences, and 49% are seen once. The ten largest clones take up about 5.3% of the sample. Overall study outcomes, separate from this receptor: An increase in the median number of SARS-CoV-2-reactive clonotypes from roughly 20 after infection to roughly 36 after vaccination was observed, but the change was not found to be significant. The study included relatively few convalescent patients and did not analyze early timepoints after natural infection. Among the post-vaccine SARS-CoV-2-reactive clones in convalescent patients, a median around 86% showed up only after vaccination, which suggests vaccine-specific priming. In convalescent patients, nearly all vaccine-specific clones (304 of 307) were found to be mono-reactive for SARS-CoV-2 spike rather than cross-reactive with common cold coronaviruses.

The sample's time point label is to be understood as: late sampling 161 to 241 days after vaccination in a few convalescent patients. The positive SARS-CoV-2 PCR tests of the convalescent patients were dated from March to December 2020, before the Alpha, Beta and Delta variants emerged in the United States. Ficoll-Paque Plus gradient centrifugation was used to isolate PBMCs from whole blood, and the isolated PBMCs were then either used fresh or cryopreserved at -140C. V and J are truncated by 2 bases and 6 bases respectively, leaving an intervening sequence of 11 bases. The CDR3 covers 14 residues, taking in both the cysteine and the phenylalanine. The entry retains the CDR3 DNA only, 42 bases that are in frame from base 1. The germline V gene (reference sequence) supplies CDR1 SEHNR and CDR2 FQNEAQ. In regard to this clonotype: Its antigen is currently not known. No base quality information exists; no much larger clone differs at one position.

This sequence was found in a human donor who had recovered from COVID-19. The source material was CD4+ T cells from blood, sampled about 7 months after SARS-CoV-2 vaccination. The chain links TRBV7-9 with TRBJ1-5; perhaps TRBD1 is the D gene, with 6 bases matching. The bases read TGTGCCAGCAGCTTACAGGGGACGGGTCAGCCCCAGCATTTT. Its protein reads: CASSLQGTGQPQHF.